The subject of this entry is one TCR beta chain. The antigen is unknown. The TCR alpha and TCR beta cDNA libraries, bearing sample barcodes and UMIs, were generated by 5'RACE using constant-segment primers. TCRdb processed the 5' RACE reads anew with MiXCR; each CDR3 protein has one entry. The table shows about 360,000 distinct CDR3 sequences, with over 13% occurring only once. The data are from a study of T-cell memory formation after mild COVID-19. Turning to the study itself: TCR clusters largely stayed donor specific. General study points: Among CD4+ contracting clones, most were CM and EM, and CD8+ ones EMRA. Later expanders leaned CD4+, whereas clones that contracted between day 15 and 85 were balanced CD4/CD8.

This CDR3 is built from 14 residues. Trimming shortened V by 7 bases and J by 4 bases, and 16 bases separated the two germline ends. The germline V gene encodes CDR1 SGHRS and CDR2 YFSETQ. The chain employs TRBV5-1 and TRBJ2-3; D is perhaps TRBD2 (6 bases). The specimen was PBMCs or a T cell subset sorted from them (not recorded which). The TCR comes from a man aged 18 to 29 who had mild COVID-19 (a few samples of this study predate the infection). Cell type and time point are not known. CDR3 DNA: TGCGCCAGCTCCTCACTGGGGGAGGCAGATACGCAGTATTTT. Residues: CASSSLGEADTQYF.